Below are 32 T cell receptor beta chains sequenced from a single sample in a study of OX40 agonist ivuxolimab in advanced cancers. Sequencing used immunoSEQ multiplex PCR; TCRdb keeps in-frame clones, though not all of them. The sample lists more than 25,000 clones, approximately 86% seen once, with around a third in the top ten. This specimen was CD4+ or CD8+ T cells sorted from blood, taken in a trial of the OX40 agonist ivuxolimab. The receptors originated from an adult with an advanced solid tumor such as melanoma, head and neck, liver or kidney cancer.

The chain recombines TRBV6-5 with TRBJ2-7; 10 positions match TRBD2. Trimming took 0 bases from V and 13 from J; bases not matched to a gene: 6. CDR1 and CDR2 from the germline V gene are MNHEY and SVGAGI. The CDR3 totals 13 residues. The CDR3 DNA reads as TGTGCCAGCAGTTACTCCTCTAGCGGGAGTAGTTACTTC. Translation gives CASSYSSSGSSYF.

The chain couples TRBV7-9 to TRBJ2-3; TRBD1 is a possible D gene (6 bases). CDR1 is SEHNR, CDR2 FQNEAQ, per germline (reference sequence). CDR3 size: 15 residues. V lost 2 bases and J lost 2, with 11 bases in between. CDR3 nucleotide sequence: TGTGCCAGCAGCTTACGGGACACCTTCACAGATACGCAGTATTTT. Protein sequence: CASSLRDTFTDTQYF.

CDR3 sequence (DNA): TGTGCCAGCAGCAAAAACCCCGTCAGGGGAGGCGAGCAGTACTTC. Translation: CASSKNPVRGGEQYF. The genes are TRBV21-1 and TRBJ2-7. TRBV21-1 is annotated as a pseudogene. The CDR3 has 15 residues.

The chain joins TRBV6-1 to TRBJ1-6; TRBD1 aligns across 9 bases. The CDR3 loop spans 17 amino acids. The germline gives CDR1 MNHNS, CDR2 SASEGT. The V and J ends lost 5 bases and 5 bases, in that order; junction bases with no gene match: 10. CDR3 sequence reads: CASSKDRGADNNSPLHF. CDR3 coding DNA: TGTGCCAGCAGTAAAGACAGGGGGGCCGACAATAATTCACCCCTCCACTTT.

V is TRBV6-5 and J is TRBJ2-1; D perhaps matches TRBD2 (5 bases). The germline CDR1 and CDR2 sequences are MNHEY and SVGAGI. V lost 1 base to trimming and J lost 5 bases, with 6 bases between them. The CDR3 totals 13 residues. CDR3 amino acids: CASSYFGNNEQFF. DNA of the CDR3: TGTGCCAGCAGTTACTTCGGGAACAATGAGCAGTTCTTC.

The rearrangement links TRBV27 to TRBJ2-7, with a tentative D call TRBD1 (6 bases). The CDR3 covers 11 residues. The V end was cut by 7 bases, the J end by 3 bases, with 7 bases between. Germline CDR1 MNHEY, CDR2 SMNVEV (reference sequence). CDR3 amino acids: CASKQGYEQYF. The CDR3 DNA reads TGTGCCAGCAAACAGGGCTACGAGCAGTACTTC.

Here the CDR3 reads CASSVDRDRVLANTGELFF. CDR3 DNA: TGTGCCAGCAGCGTAGATAGGGACAGGGTCCTCGCGAACACCGGGGAGCTGTTTTTT. The rearrangement links TRBV9 to TRBJ2-2; TRBD1 matches at 9 bases. Germline-derived CDR1 and CDR2 are SGDLS and YYNGEE. V was clipped by 0 bases and J by 0 bases; unmatched bases: 9. There are 19 residues in the CDR3.

The chain carries TRBV6-5 and TRBJ2-7; D gene uncertain. Trimming pared 2 bases from V and 0 bases from J, leaving 8 bases between. The CDR3 is 14 amino acids. Germline lookup yields CDR1 MNHEY and CDR2 SVGAGI. The CDR3 spells CASSYRTPSYEQYF. The CDR3 bases are TGTGCCAGCAGTTACAGGACGCCCTCCTACGAGCAGTACTTC.

The gene calls are TRBV10-3 and TRBJ2-1; 11 nucleotides agree with TRBD2. Losses at the gene ends were 5 bases for V and 4 bases for J; bases not matched to a gene: 13. Germline V gene data show CDR1 as ENHRY and CDR2 as SYGVKD. This CDR3 has 18 amino acids. The CDR3 sequence is CAISKKNLLAGVYNEQFF. The CDR3 nucleotides are TGTGCCATCAGTAAGAAAAATTTACTAGCGGGGGTTTACAATGAGCAGTTCTTC.

The V and J genes are TRBV11-3 and TRBJ2-1; 9 positions match TRBD2. The CDR3 length is 14 residues. Trimming cost V 2 bases and J 7 bases; bases outside gene matches: 3. Germline CDR1 SGHNT, CDR2 YENEEA. The CDR3 spells CASSLSGLANEQFF. The CDR3 nucleotides read TGTGCCAGCAGCTTAAGTGGACTAGCGAATGAGCAGTTCTTC.

This rearrangement joins TRBV6-5 to TRBJ2-2; tentatively, D is TRBD1 (5 bases). Looked up from germline, CDR1 is MNHEY and CDR2 is SVGAGI. V lost 2 bases, J lost 7 bases, and 11 bases lay in between. The length of the CDR3 is 14 residues. The CDR3: CASSYSQGHGELFF. CDR3 in DNA: TGTGCCAGCAGTTACAGCCAGGGCCACGGGGAGCTGTTTTTT.

The chain carries TRBV11-2 and TRBJ2-5; unclear D gene. The better agreement between TRBJ2-7 and the DNA end casts doubt on the J call. This CDR3 contains 15 residues. The germline V gene encodes CDR1 SGHAT and CDR2 FQNNGV. For the CDR3, the DNA is TGTGCCAGCAGCTTAGCGGTAGGAGTCTCCTACGAGCAGTACTTC. Translation gives CASSLAVGVSYEQYF.

The rearrangement joins TRBV18 to TRBJ2-1; possibly TRBD2 for D (6 bases). V lost 3 bases, J lost 0 bases, and 15 bases lay in between. The CDR3 loop spans 17 amino acids. CDR1 is KGHSH and CDR2 is LQKENI in the germline V gene. CDR3 coding DNA: TGTGCCAGCTCACCGGAAGTTAACGGGAGCTCCTACAATGAGCAGTTCTTC. This translates into CASSPEVNGSSYNEQFF. The full variable domain, with the rest looked up from reference TRBV18 and TRBJ2-1, is NAGVMQNPRHLVRRRGQEARLRCSPMKGHSHVYWYRQLPEEGLKFMVYLQKENIIDESGMPKERFSAEFPKEGPSILRIQQVVRGDSAAYFCASSPEVNGSSYNEQFFGPGTRLTVL.

V and J are TRBV14 and TRBJ2-1; 8 bases are shared with TRBD2. This CDR3 region has 15 residues. Germline CDR1 is SGHDN and CDR2 is FVKESK. With 3 bases clipped from V and 6 bases from J, the junction kept 7 bases outside the gene matches. DNA of the CDR3: TGTGCCAGCAGCCATTTCGGACTAGCTAGCAATGAGCAGTTCTTC. Its protein product is CASSHFGLASNEQFF.

The CDR3 is CASGPGQGKQYF. For the CDR3, the DNA is TGTGCCAGCGGCCCTGGACAGGGCAAGCAGTACTTC. The chain combines TRBV5-6 with TRBJ2-7; TRBD1 aligns across 8 bases. J was trimmed by 8 bases and V by 7 bases; bases with no gene match: 8. This CDR3 spans 12 amino acids. From germline, CDR1 is SGHDT and CDR2 YYEEEE. Full variable domain (missing parts from reference TRBV5-6 and TRBJ2-7): DAGVTQSPTHLIKTRGQQVTLRCSPKSGHDTVSWYQQALGQGPQFIFQYYEEEERQRGNFPDRFSGHQFPNYSSELNVNALLLGDSALYLCASGPGQGKQYFGPGTRLTVT.

The gene calls are TRBV28 and TRBJ1-5; D might be TRBD1 (5 bases). From germline, CDR1 is MDHEN and CDR2 SYDVKM. The V and J ends lost 7 bases and 2 bases respectively, with 12 bases between them. The CDR3 sequence is 14 residues long. In DNA, the CDR3 is TGTGCCAGCACCATTGCGGGGGGCAATCAGCCCCAGCATTTT. This codes for CASTIAGGNQPQHF.

This rearrangement joins TRBV5-1 to TRBJ2-7, with 7 bases fitting TRBD1. J gave up 3 bases and V 0 bases, and 9 bases lay outside the gene matches. In germline, CDR1 is SGHRS, CDR2 YFSETQ. The CDR3 length is 16 residues. CDR3 protein: CASSLGGTANYYEQYF. CDR3 in DNA: TGCGCCAGCAGCTTGGGGGGGACAGCGAATTACTACGAGCAGTACTTC.

The chain recombines TRBV19 with TRBJ2-7; 8 positions match TRBD2. The length of the CDR3 is 13 residues. With V trimmed by 5 bases and J by 3 bases, 3 bases remained unmatched. Germline CDR1 is LNHDA and CDR2 is SQIVND (reference sequence). CDR3 DNA: TGTGCCAGTAGTGCGGGACTAGGCTACGAGCAGTACTTC. Translated: CASSAGLGYEQYF.

The V call is TRBV7-9, the J call TRBJ1-4; D may be TRBD1 (5 bases). CDR3 length: 16 amino acids. Germline values: CDR1 SEHNR, CDR2 FQNEAQ (reference sequence). Trimming removed 5 bases from V and 2 bases from J, with 15 bases in between. This chain's CDR3 is CASSQVAGTTNEKLFF. CDR3 DNA: TGTGCCAGCAGCCAAGTCGCCGGGACGACTAATGAAAAACTGTTTTTT.

The chain joins TRBV7-8 to TRBJ2-7, with D possibly matching TRBD1 (5 bases). This CDR3 is 13 amino acids long. The V end lost 5 bases, the J end lost 7 bases, and 15 bases lay between the germline ends. Germline V gives CDR1 SGHVS, CDR2 FQNEAQ. The CDR3 region is CASSVGRGVEQYF. CDR3 DNA: TGTGCCAGCAGCGTGGGTAGGGGTGTGGAGCAGTACTTC.

V gene TRBV29-1 combines with J gene TRBJ2-3, with D unclear. This CDR3 has 10 residues. Germline V gene data show CDR1 as SQVTM and CDR2 as ANQGSEA. V was cut by 5 bases and J by 9 bases, with 9 bases left in between. The CDR3, as DNA: TGCAGCGTTTCAACCGGGACGCAGTATTTT. It yields the protein CSVSTGTQYF.

The rearrangement uses TRBV28 and TRBJ2-7; 7 bases are a match to TRBD1. This CDR3 region has 14 residues. CDR1 is MDHEN, CDR2 SYDVKM, per germline. After removal of 6 bases from V and 6 bases from J, the junction contained 11 bases not matched to a gene. The CDR3 bases are TGTGCCAGCAGCCGGACAGGATCTCTAGTCGAGCAGTACTTC. Translated, it gives CASSRTGSLVEQYF.

The chain has TRBV19 and TRBJ1-2; weak D call: TRBD1 (6 bases). This CDR3 contains 12 residues. Per the germline V gene, CDR1 is LNHDA and CDR2 is SQIVND (reference sequence). V shed 6 bases and J shed 5 bases, with 10 bases lying between them. The CDR3 spells CASRQGRYGYTF. CDR3 bases: TGTGCCAGTAGGCAGGGGAGGTATGGCTACACCTTC.

V usage is TRBV6-6 and J usage is TRBJ1-5, with 9 positions matching TRBD1. CDR1 and CDR2 (germline): MNHNY, SVGAGI (reference sequence). J lost 8 bases, V lost 2 bases, and 7 bases had no gene match. The CDR3 covers 15 residues. The CDR3: CASSYGGQGLEPQHF. The CDR3 bases are TGTGCCAGCAGTTACGGGGGACAGGGCTTAGAGCCCCAGCATTTT.

The chain joins TRBV11-2 to TRBJ2-1; no reliable D call. Per germline, CDR1 SGHAT and CDR2 FQNNGV. V was trimmed by 0 bases and J by 9 bases, leaving 3 bases between them. The CDR3 has 11 residues. The CDR3 region is CASSLELEQFF. CDR3 sequence (DNA): TGTGCCAGCAGCTTAGAACTTGAGCAGTTCTTC.

The J gene is TRBJ2-1, the V gene TRBV4-3, with 7 bases fitting TRBD1. The germline V gene has CDR1 LGHNA and CDR2 YSLEER. V lost 1 base, J lost 6 bases, and 6 bases stayed unmatched. The CDR3 is made up of 15 amino acids. This CDR3 reads CASSQATGVGNEQFF. The CDR3 nucleotides are TGCGCCAGCAGCCAAGCTACAGGGGTTGGCAATGAGCAGTTCTTC.

This sequence joins TRBV27 and TRBJ1-6; maybe TRBD1 (6 bases). Between the trimmed V and J ends, which lost 6 bases and 10 bases, there was a span of 13 bases. CDR3 length: 13 amino acids. The germline gives CDR1 MNHEY, CDR2 SMNVEV (reference sequence). The DNA for the CDR3 is TGTGCCAGCAGCCACAGGGTTTACTCACCCCTCCACTTT. Amino acid sequence: CASSHRVYSPLHF.

The V and J genes are TRBV27 and TRBJ2-7; D is possibly TRBD2 (6 bases). Trimming left V 0 bases short and J 3 bases short, with 9 bases between. In germline, CDR1 is MNHEY, CDR2 SMNVEV (reference sequence). The CDR3 has 14 amino acids. The CDR3, as DNA: TGTGCCAGCAGTTTATCGAGGACTAACTACGAGCAGTACTTC. It specifies CASSLSRTNYEQYF.

The chain is built from TRBV7-2 and TRBJ1-1, with TRBD1 matching 8 bases. CDR1 is SGHTA and CDR2 is FQGNSA in the germline V gene. Trimming at V came to 6 bases and at J to 0 bases, leaving 9 bases not matched to a gene. The CDR3 totals 16 residues. The CDR3 protein is CASRMGQDPLNTEAFF. The CDR3 coding sequence is TGTGCCAGCAGAATGGGACAGGACCCGTTGAACACTGAAGCTTTCTTT.

V gene TRBV28 combines with J gene TRBJ1-5; unclear D gene. CDR3 length equals 16 residues. The V gene lost 3 bases and the J gene lost 1 base, with 13 bases spanning the gap. Germline values: CDR1 MDHEN, CDR2 SYDVKM. The CDR3 nucleotides read TGTGCCAGCAGTTTGGAGGGCAGGATGAGCAATCAGCCCCAGCATTTT. Its protein product is CASSLEGRMSNQPQHF.

DNA for the CDR3: TGCGCCAGCAGCCAAGATAGAAACACCATATATTTT. Translated: CASSQDRNTIYF. The chain is built from TRBV4-1 and TRBJ1-3; D is unclear. The germline V and J ends were trimmed by 0 bases and 5 bases, with 2 bases remaining between them. Per germline, CDR1 MGHRA and CDR2 YSYEKL. This CDR3 comprises 12 residues.

The chain joins TRBV5-4 to TRBJ2-7; the D is unclear. The CDR3 spans 12 residues. Germline CDR1 and CDR2: SGHNT and YYREEE (reference sequence). The V and J ends lost 3 bases and 1 base respectively, with 5 bases between them. DNA for the CDR3: TGTGCCAGCAGCTCTAATTCCTACGAGCAGTACTTC. Translated: CASSSNSYEQYF.